This T cell receptor beta chain was recovered during a study of response to subunit inactivated influenza vaccine. The study's findings and limits: Authors suggested few new T cells are recruited by each seasonal influenza vaccination.

CDR3 length: 15 residues. Germline CDR1 is ENHRY and CDR2 is SYGVKD. The junction had 6 bases not matched to a gene; V was cut back by 6 bases and J by 8 bases. TCRdb fed the RT-PCR reads into MiXCR, producing one record per CDR3 protein. The sample comprises 700,000 to 800,000 distinct CDR3 sequences, less than 20% of which are singletons, and roughly a tenth rests with the top ten. A note on this clonotype: The antigen is undetermined.

The sequence derives from a man aged 50 or older who received an inactivated influenza vaccine. The specimen was PBMCs from blood, collected 5 days after vaccination. The rearrangement links TRBV10-3 to TRBJ2-3; 15 bases agree with TRBD2. The CDR3 is CAIRGTSGGFGTQYF. In DNA form, the CDR3 reads TGTGCCATCAGAGGGACTAGCGGGGGGTTCGGTACGCAGTATTTT.